This T cell receptor (beta chain) is from a study of OX40 agonist ivuxolimab in advanced cancers. In the study overall: Patients received the agonistic anti-OX40 (CD134) antibody ivuxolimab. Aged about 20 to 80 with a mean of 60 years, they were 75% to 85% male. The study, taken as a whole, reports: CD4+ and CD8+ blood T cells expanded clonally by week 6 at 0.1 to 3.0 mg/kg.

Note on this clone: Its target is not known.

Here immunoSEQ multiplex PCR was the method, and the copy in TCRdb shows in-frame clones only, minus some. The sample records under 150,000 clones, approximately 90% being singletons. The length of the CDR3 is 15 residues. The germline CDR1 and CDR2 sequences are MDHEN and SYDVKM. V was cut by 5 bases and J by 7 bases, with 18 bases left in between. The receptor's source is an adult with an advanced solid tumor such as melanoma, head and neck, liver or kidney cancer. The chain carries TRBV28 and TRBJ1-5, with a possible D match to TRBD1 (6 bases). The sample in question was CD4+ or CD8+ T cells sorted from blood, obtained in a trial of the OX40 agonist ivuxolimab. The CDR3 here is CASSPRGQGYQPQHF. CDR3 nucleotides: TGTGCCAGCAGTCCTAGGGGCCAGGGGTACCAGCCCCAGCATTTT.